A selection of T cell receptor beta chains follows, all from one sample in a study of OX40 agonist ivuxolimab in advanced cancers. The repertoire was sequenced with immunoSEQ multiplex PCR; TCRdb's copy has only in-frame clones and lacks some. The table has about 71,000 clones, around 87% seen once. The sample was CD4+ or CD8+ T cells sorted from blood, taken in a trial of the OX40 agonist ivuxolimab. The receptors originated from an adult with an advanced solid tumor such as melanoma, head and neck, liver or kidney cancer. Each CDR3 is given with its conserved first and last residue. The D gene is left open where the match is weak. Rows give clone size only sometimes, using once, few, many, or a class for an expanded clone.

j_call | d_call | clone_size | v_call | cdr3_nt | cdr3_aa
TRBJ1-6 | NA | NA | TRBV5-1 | TGCGCCAGCACCAAGGGGCAGGCGTATTCACCCCTCCACTTT | CASTKGQAYSPLHF
TRBJ2-7 | NA | NA | TRBV25-1 | TGTGCCAGCAGCAGGGTCAGCGAGCAGTACTTC | CASSRVSEQYF
TRBJ1-1 | NA | NA | TRBV4-3 | TGCGCCAGCAGCCAAGAAATGGTAGGGAACACTGAAGCTTTCTTT | CASSQEMVGNTEAFF
TRBJ1-3 | NA | NA | TRBV14 | TGTGCCAGCAGCACCCGGGGTCACTCTGGAAACACCATATATTTT | CASSTRGHSGNTIYF
TRBJ2-4 | NA | NA | TRBV30 | TGTGCCTGGAGTGCAGGTGGCATTCAGTACTTC | CAWSAGGIQYF
TRBJ1-5 | NA | NA | TRBV7-2 | TGTGCCAGCAGCTTAGATGGTTCTCAGCCCCAGCATTTT | CASSLDGSQPQHF
TRBJ2-3 | NA | NA | TRBV5-4 | TGTGCCAGCAGCGAGGCGCCTTCAGATACGCAGTATTTT | CASSEAPSDTQYF
TRBJ2-5 | NA | once | TRBV18 | TGTGCCAGCTCACGCCAAGAGACCCAGTACTTC | CASSRQETQYF
TRBJ2-1 | TRBD2 | NA | TRBV6-1 | TGTGCCAGCCTCAGGACTAGCGGATACAATGAGCAGTTCTTC | CASLRTSGYNEQFF
TRBJ2-1 | NA | NA | TRBV19 | TGTGCCAGTAGTAAGGGCAACCGGGTCAATGAGCAGTTCTTC | CASSKGNRVNEQFF
TRBJ1-2 | TRBD1 | once | TRBV7-9 | TGTGCCAGCAGCCGGGGACAGGGGGACTATGGCTACACCTTC | CASSRGQGDYGYTF
TRBJ2-5 | NA | NA | TRBV10-3 | TGTGCCATCAGTGACCCTAACAGGGGGGGGTTACAAGAGACCCAGTACTTC | CAISDPNRGGLQETQYF
TRBJ2-7 | TRBD1 | few | TRBV7-2 | TGTGCCAGCAGCTTTCTAGGACAGGGATCCTACGAGCAGTACTTC | CASSFLGQGSYEQYF
TRBJ2-7 | TRBD2 | NA | TRBV18 | TGTGCCAGCTCACCACGGGCTAGCGGGTTCTACGAGCAGTACTTC | CASSPRASGFYEQYF
TRBJ1-5 | NA | NA | TRBV6-5 | TGTGCCAGCAGTTACTCTTTTAGCAATCAGCCCCAGCATTTT | CASSYSFSNQPQHF
TRBJ1-1 | TRBD1 | NA | TRBV7-9 | TGTGCCAGCAGCTTAGCCCCTGGACAGGGAAGGGGGGGTTACACTGAAGCTTTCTTT | CASSLAPGQGRGGYTEAFF
TRBJ2-1 | TRBD1 | NA | TRBV5-1 | TGCGCCAGCAGCCGGGACAGGGTGAATGAGCAGTTCTTC | CASSRDRVNEQFF
TRBJ2-7 | TRBD2 | NA | TRBV2 | TGTGCCAGCAGTGTAAGCGGGAACCACGAGCAGTACTTC | CASSVSGNHEQYF
TRBJ1-1 | NA | NA | TRBV7-2 | TGTGCCAGCAGCCAGTCAACAGGCACTGAAGCTTTCTTT | CASSQSTGTEAFF
TRBJ1-1 | NA | NA | TRBV5-5 | TGTGCCAGCAGAGTCCGCGTCACTTCGAACACTGAAGCTTTCTTT | CASRVRVTSNTEAFF
TRBJ1-1 | NA | NA | TRBV18 | TGTGCCAGCTCACCACTCCGGGACACTGAAGCTTTCTTT | CASSPLRDTEAFF
TRBJ2-3 | TRBD1 | NA | TRBV18 | TGTGCCAGCTCACCGCAGGGACAGGGGGTTAAAGATACGCAGTATTTT | CASSPQGQGVKDTQYF
TRBJ2-1 | TRBD1 | NA | TRBV5-6 | TGTGCCAGCAGAATCGACAGGGAAAACAATGAGCAGTTCTTC | CASRIDRENNEQFF
TRBJ2-1 | TRBD2 | NA | TRBV7-2 | TGTGCCAGCAGCTCCCACAGGGGAAAGCGGGAGGGGAATGAGCAGTTCTTC | CASSSHRGKREGNEQFF
TRBJ2-3 | NA | NA | TRBV5-1 | TGCGCCAGCAGACCAGGGACACTAAGCACAGATACGCAGTATTTT | CASRPGTLSTDTQYF
TRBJ2-1 | NA | NA | TRBV11-1 | TGTGCCAGCAGCTTAAACAGGGGAGGGTACAATGAGCAGTTCTTC | CASSLNRGGYNEQFF
TRBJ2-5 | TRBD2 | NA | TRBV5-3 | TGTGCCAGAAGCTTGTCCCCCCGACTAGCTCCGTCCGGAACCATAGGTCGGGAGACCCAGTACTTC | CARSLSPRLAPSGTIGRETQYF
TRBJ1-6 | NA | NA | TRBV6-1 | TGTGCCAGCAGTGAAGTGTTATCTAATAATTCACCCCTCCACTTT | CASSEVLSNNSPLHF
TRBJ2-3 | NA | NA | TRBV5-1 | TGCGCCAGCAGCTCGTATTACGGGGCGGGGAGCACAGATACGCAGTATTTT | CASSSYYGAGSTDTQYF
TRBJ2-3 | TRBD2 | once | TRBV9 | TGTGCCAGCAGCGTAGGTCCCTTAGCGGGCCCCGTCGGAGATACGCAGTATTTT | CASSVGPLAGPVGDTQYF
TRBJ2-1 | TRBD1 | NA | TRBV6-4 | TGTGCCACGGGACAGGGGGACAATGAGCAGTTCTTC | CATGQGDNEQFF